This T cell receptor beta chain stems from a study of T-cell memory formation after mild COVID-19 (dated by TCRdb to the early 2020s). About the investigation overall: Most TCR sequence clusters were specific to one of the two donors. T-cell clones expanding and contracting after mild COVID-19 in a couple of donors were tracked by longitudinal TCRalpha and TCRbeta repertoire sequencing. Two young, previously healthy adult volunteers made up the cohort, one male and one female. Overall study results and their limits: SARS-CoV-2 specificity of the second-wave clones peaking on day 37 was not confirmed. Clones that contracted from day 15 to 85 showed balanced CD4/CD8 phenotypes, whereas a second wave of clones that expanded from day 15 to 37 leaned towards CD4+. Contracting CD4+ clones were found mainly in CM and EM memory subsets, while CD8+ clones were enriched in EMRA. The detection of some responding clones in pre-infection memory suggests that pre-existing cross-reactive memory T cells joined the SARS-CoV-2 response. Only two mild cases were covered in the study, and larger cohorts including severe cases with pre-infection samples were considered necessary.

A word on this clonotype: Its specific antigen is unknown. No base quality values were provided; no much bigger clone lies one nucleotide off.

Reads for this sample came from an Illumina NovaSeq 6000. cDNA libraries for TCRalpha and TCRbeta were prepared by 5'RACE using constant-segment primers, with sample barcodes and unique molecular identifiers added. Trizol reagent was used to extract RNA from every sample. Library amplification was performed in two PCR steps, and a second sample barcode and Illumina TruSeq adapters were introduced in the second step. Sequencing of the libraries was done on an Illumina NovaSeq, producing 2 x 150 bp paired-end reads. For the original study's pipeline: Reads were demultiplexed and collapsed into UMI-guided consensus sequences with migec v1.2.7. With mixcr v2.1.11, UMI consensuses were aligned to TRA and TRB V and J templates and assembled into clonotypes. A clonotype was counted as expanded or contracted only when both edgeR and NoisET called the clonotype significant, with the noise models trained on biological replicates. For edgeR calls, the thresholds were a false discovery rate-adjusted p below 0.01 and a log2 fold-change of 1. PCA with hierarchical clustering of max-normalized trajectories of the 1000 most abundant clonotypes was used as exploratory dynamics analysis. Separately sequenced CD4+ and CD8+ repertoires were used to assign a CD4 or CD8 phenotype to each responding clone. TCRdb redid the processing of the public reads, applying fastp at Q25 and MiXCR, and retained in-frame beta chains. Each CDR3 protein appears once, grouped with its most common genes and DNA. The V and J calls reflect TCRdb's pipeline rather than the authors' work. This sample has 350,000 to 500,000 distinct CDR3 sequences in its table, and approximately 18% of those were observed once. Together, the top ten hold 20% to 25% of the sample.

V loses 0 bases of germline sequence and J loses 0 bases, and the interval between the two ends is 8 bases. From a lookup of the germline V gene, CDR1 and CDR2 are SGHRS and YFSETQ. The CDR3 runs 15 amino acids, cysteine and phenylalanine included. Kept here is only the CDR3 DNA, which spans 45 bases and is read in frame from base 1. Ficoll-Paque density gradient centrifugation was used to isolate PBMCs. The sample taken for sequencing was PBMCs or a T cell subset sorted from them (not recorded which). Rearrangement joined TRBV5-1 to TRBJ2-3; no D segment can be confidently identified. The TCR sequence derives from a man between 18 and 29 years old who had mild COVID-19 (a few samples of this study predate the infection). The sample titles of this study are shuffled in the database, so cell type and time point are left out; the donor was told from shared clones. The CDR3 corresponds to CASSLEVGSTDTQYF. The DNA is as follows: TGCGCCAGCAGCTTGGAGGTGGGGAGCACAGATACGCAGTATTTT.